This T cell receptor (beta chain) was captured in a study of cytomegalovirus exposure and HLA in healthy donors (dated by TCRdb to 2015 to 2018). The study in broad terms: An earlier analysis of some 620 of the donors reported roughly 300 Gb of sequence data and around 100 million unique TCR beta sequences obtained from roughly 180 million T cells. Of the roughly 400 genotyped donors, 75% to 85% were placed in the genetic ancestry cluster associated with self-reported Caucasian donors. The study aimed to test whether signatures of past pathogen exposure could be identified by cataloging public T cell receptors. On average, 235,054 unique TCR beta nucleotide sequences were sequenced per donor among a few hundred genotyped donors of the cohort, with roughly 18% of those sequences being non-productive. In a later genetic analysis, genome-wide SNP genotypes for 398 of the 666 donors were used, and that subset was treated as a discovery cohort. High-throughput TCR immunosequencing, statistical association of individual TCRs with disease status, and machine learning were combined to predict cytomegalovirus infection status. In an earlier analysis of 587 of the donors, high-throughput TCR beta sequencing was used to judge whether each TCR beta V gene segment behaved as functional or pseudogenic. A later analysis re-examined previously published TCR beta repertoires from more than 650 donors and added high-resolution HLA genotyping to investigate patterns of TCR occurrence. Because of strong linkage in the cohort, a handful of DR-DQ haplotypes were treated as single units for association and clustering. Alongside the repertoire data, information on donor age, sex, ethnicity and CMV serostatus was compiled. Along with the approximately 700-subject first cohort, a separate validation cohort of approximately 110 different subjects was used. Typing coverage differed by locus: A, B, C, DRB1 and DQB1 were typed in roughly 629-630 donors, DQA1 in approximately 520, DPA1 in 606, and DPB1 in just under 480. Rather than using new phenotypic data, the later analysis identified candidate immune exposures from TCR beta sequences and from how often those sequences occurred across donors. Approximately 300 gigabases of sequencing data and roughly 80 million unique TCR sequences made up an early release that covered 640 HLA-typed donors. The study profiled the T cell repertoires of approximately 700 subjects by immunosequencing and related them to cytomegalovirus serostatus. Every discovery cohort repertoire had been produced on one sequencing platform. Both class I and class II loci were covered by HLA typing, at four-digit resolution. The investigation overall reported the following: Because HLA typing was missing for some donors at each locus, association tests included only the typed subset. Across donors, most TCR sequences were observed very rarely, whereas some public TCRs were present in many individuals. Immune exposure information for the cohort was limited to CMV serostatus. Cytomegalovirus status was reported to be diagnosed by the classifier with high specificity and sensitivity in both the original and validation cohorts. The authors suggested that the approach could potentially be extended to other disease states and immunological phenotypes. According to a later genetic analysis, donors in an Asian-associated ancestry cluster had fewer N-insertions in productive TCRs than the approximately 630-donor mean. Linkage disequilibrium might explain the correlated functional status among segregating V segments, but an unknown experimental factor could not be excluded. An earlier analysis of around 500 of the donors showed that most TCR beta V segments appeared in productive rearrangements either about 90% or about 30% of the time, which broadly matched IMGT annotations. At a false discovery rate of 0.05, a later analysis linked 15,000 to 20,000 TCR beta sequences to specific HLA alleles. Assigning TCR associations to individual alleles was difficult when HLA alleles, especially DR and DQ, strongly co-occurred. The study gave a list of 150 to 200 TCR beta chains associated with cytomegalovirus. The sequencing pipeline was judged likely to have produced a cluster of highly shared sequence variants as a technical artifact. In this cohort, only TCR beta chains were sequenced, and detectable features were limited by the absence of alpha or paired-chain data. Seventeen rarely observed V segments, including chromosome 9 orphons, were excluded from the earlier analysis of some 590 of the donors because counts were too low. A later analysis found that most CMV-associated TCR beta chains appeared HLA-restricted, with HLA associations seemingly driven largely by CMV exposure. A further reported finding was that TCR beta sequences accurately predicted the HLA-A and HLA-B alleles for most subjects in the first cohort. In a later genetic analysis, a missense DCLRE1C variant was associated with V-gene and J-gene trimming of TCR beta chains, and the association was replicated in an independent cohort. Roughly uniform sequencing depth across donors was assumed in presence/absence analyses, although this assumption may not hold. In a later analysis, several top co-occurrence clusters were reported to appear linked to parvovirus B19, influenza, CMV and Epstein-Barr virus. Compared with equally common non-associated chains, HLA-associated TCR beta chains in a later analysis were more clonally expanded and had lower generation probabilities. In a later analysis, the rate of TCR association differed among HLA loci, with DRB1 alleles having the most associated TCRs and HLA-C alleles having the fewest. A few of the identified cytomegalovirus-associated TCR beta chains were confirmed in vitro to be specific for cytomegalovirus antigens.

The library was obtained by the immunoSEQ multiplex PCR assay. The multiplex PCR relied on a mix of 60 forward primers for TCR Vbeta segments and 13 reverse primers for TCR Jbeta segments. The CDR3 region of rearranged TCR beta genes was amplified from genomic DNA with a multiplex PCR assay. On the Illumina HiSeq System, the amplified TCR beta libraries were sequenced as 87-base-pair reads. The study's own analysis went as follows. In a later analysis, around 80 million unique TCR beta chains were counted across the approximately 640 repertoires, and roughly 11 million of these chains were shared by at least two donors. To remove PCR and sequencing errors, raw reads were error-corrected and collapsed into unique sequences using a nearest-neighbor algorithm that merged closely related sequences. CDR3 sequences were aligned to IMGT reference sequences to assign V, D and J gene segments. For a sequence to be retained, a match of at least six nucleotides to both a V gene segment and a J gene segment was required. Rearrangements were called productive when the CDR3 lacked stop codons and stayed in frame with V and J; all others were non-productive. CDR3 was defined according to IMGT convention as the region running from the second conserved V-encoded cysteine to the conserved J-encoded phenylalanine. The earlier analysis of 587 of the donors excluded any sequence lacking an unambiguous match to a single V gene segment. In an earlier analysis of roughly 500 of the donors, V segments were called functional above 56.7% productive rearrangements and were called segregating when the between-donor standard deviation exceeded 5%. A statistical classification framework was built to diagnose cytomegalovirus status from the catalog of TCR beta chain sequences. In a later analysis, TCR nucleotide sequences were compared against IMGT/GENE-DB human TR gene sequences so that V and J genes could be assigned. The TCRdist pipeline was used in a later analysis to assign CDR3 sequences and most-parsimonious VDJ recombination scenarios. In a later analysis, each TCR beta chain was defined by its CDR3 amino acid sequence together with its V-gene family, and reads without a unique V-gene family were excluded. To address suspected cross-contamination and a sequencing artifact, a later analysis removed roughly 640 highly shared, low-generation-probability nucleotide sequences. For each public chain, a later analysis derived a clonal expansion index from normalized ranks of inferred template counts within each repertoire. A later analysis computed generation probabilities with a VDJ recombination model fitted to out-of-frame rearrangements, and checked the results against IGoR. Hypergeometric tests were used in a later analysis to score TCR-TCR, TCR-HLA and TCR-CMV co-occurrence, with a repertoire-size bias correction applied to the TCR pairs. A later analysis estimated false discovery rates by permuting HLA or CMV assignments 20 times. A later analysis grouped co-occurring TCRs with DBSCAN, adding TCRdist sequence similarity when clustering within HLA-allele-positive subsets. Co-occurrence clustering excluded repertoires with fewer than 30,000 or more than 120,000 public chains, plus five with anomalous nucleotide sharing. The source is immuneACCESS, and TCRdb retained only in-frame sequences with V and J called. Part of the clones is not carried over; for the studies checked, unresolved V genes explain less than half of this, and the remainder is unexplained. The DNA gave D and trimming, while V, J and clone size come from that table. This sample is represented by about 170,000 clones; around 62% of them were singletons. The ten largest make up under 3% of the sample.

On this clone: What antigen it recognizes has not been identified. No quality values exist for individual bases; no much larger clone is one base distant.

The cohort comprised some 730 healthy bone marrow donors. Cohort members were all nominally healthy when sampled, although unrecorded immune exposures were likely present. The donor was CMV seronegative and was included in the group of about 350 seronegative cohort members. A peripheral blood sample was provided by each donor, and peripheral blood mononuclear cells were used for TCR beta sequencing. Genomic DNA was extracted from the blood cell samples with the Qiagen DNeasy Blood Extraction Kit. This TCR came from a man aged 35 to 55 in good health and CMV-seronegative. Input material: PBMCs.

The CDR3 amino acid sequence is: CAISGVAGVRDTQYF. The sequence in DNA is TGTGCCATCAGTGGGGTGGCGGGGGTTAGAGATACGCAGTATTTT. The chain was built from TRBV10-3 and TRBJ2-3, with 7 bases aligning to TRBD2. The CDR3 has 15 amino acids, counting the end cysteine and phenylalanine. Just the 45-base CDR3 DNA is kept, in frame starting at base 1. Trimming removed 4 bases from V and 5 bases from J; the gene matches leave 9 bases unexplained. From a lookup of the germline V gene, CDR1 and CDR2 are ENHRY and SYGVKD.